The 28 T cell receptor beta chains reported below all come from one sample, sequenced in a study of regulatory T cells in long-lasting Graves disease (dated by TCRdb to the early 2020s). The sample's time point, from its label and the paper: persistent/refractory GD, antithyroid drugs over 5 years with positive TRAb. For both TCR sequencing and RNA sequencing, RNA was extracted from PBMCs using TRIzol. Receptor libraries were prepared by multiplex PCR. The sample was run on an Illumina HiSeq 4000. TCR beta libraries were built with iRepertoire HTBI primers and Arm-PCR amplification of CDR3 regions. TCRdb cleaned the public reads at Q25 with fastp, built clones with MiXCR and kept in-frame beta chains. Each entry is one CDR3 protein sequence, shown with its most common DNA and genes. Recorded for this sample are about 470,000 distinct CDR3 sequences; roughly 20% of them occurred a single time. About 8.3% of the sample is taken by the ten largest.

The sequencing used peripheral blood mononuclear cells (PBMCs), collected when the disease was refractory, from a patient treated with antithyroid drugs. The receptors originated from a female donor with Graves disease.

This clonotype was recorded at least ten times. The V and J genes are TRBV6-1 and TRBJ2-5, with D possibly being TRBD2 (6 bases). The CDR3 is 17 amino acids. The V gene's germline CDR1 is MNHNS and CDR2 SASEGT. The V end was cut by 5 bases, the J end by 2 bases, with 21 bases between. The CDR3 loop is CASSPDRGGAPQETQYF. In nucleotides, the CDR3 is TGTGCCAGCAGTCCCGACCGAGGCGGGGCCCCTCAAGAGACCCAGTACTTC.

The rearrangement joins TRBV7-9 to TRBJ2-6; a weak D match, TRBD2 (5 bases). Germline V gene lookup returns CDR1 SEHNR and CDR2 FQNEAQ (reference sequence). V lost 3 bases, J lost 10 bases, and 10 bases lay in between. The CDR3 has 13 residues. In DNA, the CDR3 is TGTGCCAGCAGCTTGAGGGAGACTAACGTCCTGACTTTC. Its translation is CASSLRETNVLTF.

V gene TRBV10-3 combines with J gene TRBJ1-1; D ambiguous. V gave up 0 bases and J gave up 0 bases, with 17 bases separating them. The V gene's germline CDR1 is ENHRY and CDR2 SYGVKD. This CDR3 contains 18 residues. In nucleotides, the CDR3 is TGTGCCATCAGTGAGTCGAGCCACGGGCGTTTTATGAACACTGAAGCTTTCTTT. It encodes CAISESSHGRFMNTEAFF.

This clonotype came up many times. J is TRBJ1-1 and V is TRBV12-3 or TRBV12-4, with D maybe TRBD1 (5 bases). Between the trimmed V and J ends, which lost 10 bases and 4 bases, there was a span of 16 bases. This CDR3 has 13 residues. The CDR3 region is CATRSSDTTEAFF. The CDR3 DNA is TGTGCCACCCGGTCATCGGACACCACTGAAGCTTTCTTT.

This clonotype occurred a few times. The chain joins TRBV7-2 to TRBJ2-1; TRBD2 is a possible D gene (5 bases). The CDR3 contains 16 residues. Germline-derived CDR1 and CDR2 are SGHTA and FQGNSA. V dropped 4 bases and J dropped 8 bases, with 21 bases sitting between them. CDR3 bases: TGTGCCAGCAGCTCCCCTGGTGCGAGAGGGTACGATGAGCAGTTCTTC. This gives the protein CASSSPGARGYDEQFF.

This clonotype was counted ten times or more. The CDR3 is CASGLAPWTEAFF. The CDR3 nucleotides read TGTGCTAGTGGTTTGGCCCCGTGGACTGAAGCTTTCTTT. This chain connects TRBV12-5 to TRBJ1-1; D gene ambiguous. From germline, CDR1 is LGHNT and CDR2 FRNRAP. The CDR3 contains 13 residues. V was trimmed by 1 base and J by 5 bases, leaving 8 bases between them. Based on the CDR3 plus reference TRBV12-5 and TRBJ1-1, the full variable domain is DARVTQTPRHKVTEMGQEVTMRCQPILGHNTVFWYRQTMMQGLELLAYFRNRAPLDDSGMPKDRFSAEMPDATLATLKIQPSEPRDSAVYFCASGLAPWTEAFFGQGTRLTVV.

This clonotype was seen only a few times. DNA for the CDR3: TGTGCCAGCAGCAAACAAAGGGGGGCATCCTACAATGAGCAGTTCTTC. This translates into CASSKQRGASYNEQFF. This chain uses TRBV11-3 with TRBJ2-1, with D perhaps assigned TRBD1 or TRBD2 (6 bases each). Trimming pared 5 bases from V and 1 base from J, leaving 15 bases between. Per the germline V gene, CDR1 is SGHNT and CDR2 is YENEEA. The CDR3 consists of 16 residues.

This clonotype was recorded many times. The V and J genes are TRBV7-9 and TRBJ2-7; 10 nucleotides line up with TRBD1. The V gene's germline CDR1 is SEHNR and CDR2 FQNEAQ (reference sequence). The CDR3 totals 15 residues. V trimming: 3 bases; J trimming: 2 bases; junction bases outside the gene matches: 4. The DNA of the CDR3 is TGTGCCAGCAGCTTTCCGGGACAGGGGACCTACGAGCAGTACTTC. Translating it yields CASSFPGQGTYEQYF.

The chain employs TRBV27 and TRBJ1-1; tentatively, D is TRBD1 (6 bases). This CDR3 comprises 16 residues. Per the germline V gene, CDR1 is MNHEY and CDR2 is SMNVEV (reference sequence). Trimming cost V 2 bases and J 6 bases, with 19 bases left between them. The CDR3 DNA reads as TGTGCCAGCAGTTTAAGGAGGGGGGGGGGCTCGGCTGAAGCTTTCTTT. Its translation is CASSLRRGGGSAEAFF.

The J gene is TRBJ2-3, the V gene TRBV11-2; D remains unclear. Germline CDR1 and CDR2: SGHAT and FQNNGV. The V end lost 1 base, the J end lost 7 bases, and 18 bases lay between the germline ends. The CDR3 runs to 16 residues. The CDR3 protein is CASSLGPGRLPYTQYF. CDR3 in DNA: TGTGCCAGCAGCTTAGGTCCAGGTCGCCTCCCATATACGCAGTATTTT.

This clonotype was counted between two and nine times. The rearrangement links TRBV5-1 to TRBJ2-1; 9 nucleotides match TRBD1. Germline CDR1 is SGHRS and CDR2 is YFSETQ. Unmatched junction bases numbered 4, after V lost 7 bases and J lost 5 bases. The CDR3 extends over 13 amino acids. CDR3 amino acids: CASHWDRDNEQFF. The CDR3 DNA reads as TGCGCCAGCCACTGGGACAGGGACAATGAGCAGTTCTTC.

The chain links TRBV6-2 or TRBV6-3 to TRBJ2-4; D unclear. Trimming shortened V by 6 bases and J by 1 base, and 19 bases separated the two germline ends. CDR1 and CDR2 (germline): MNHEY, SVGEGT. The CDR3 has 17 residues. The CDR3 is CASRPAMVQAAKNIQYF. Here the CDR3 DNA reads TGTGCCAGCAGGCCCGCCATGGTCCAGGCGGCCAAAAACATTCAGTACTTC.

This clonotype was counted many times. V is TRBV2 and J is TRBJ2-7, with D unresolved. From germline, CDR1 is SNHLY and CDR2 FYNNEI. V lost 3 bases, J lost 3 bases, and 12 bases lay in between. The CDR3 has 14 residues. This CDR3 reads CASSELGRFYEQYF. The CDR3, as DNA: TGTGCCAGCAGTGAGTTGGGAAGGTTCTACGAGCAGTACTTC.

This clonotype has just a few counts. The DNA of the CDR3 is TGCAGTGCTTTCCTAGCGGGAGGTTTACATGAGCAGTTCTTC. Translating gives CSAFLAGGLHEQFF. The chain recombines TRBV20-1 with TRBJ2-1, with TRBD2 identical over 11 bases. This CDR3 has 14 amino acids. Germline loops: CDR1 DFQATT, CDR2 SNEGSKA (reference sequence). The V segment lost 5 bases and the J segment 8 bases; nucleotides outside the gene matches: 8.

This sequence joins TRBV9 and TRBJ1-2; no firm D call. The CDR3 covers 16 residues. Germline V gene sequence: CDR1 SGDLS, CDR2 YYNGEE. The V end lost 7 bases, the J end lost 4 bases, and 23 bases lay between the germline ends. The CDR3: CASPEGLTRGSYGYTF. DNA for the CDR3: TGTGCCAGCCCAGAGGGCCTAACACGGGGTAGCTATGGCTACACCTTC.

About this clonotype: It is likely a read error: a sequence one base away is far more abundant. This chain links TRBV6-1 with TRBJ2-5, with D maybe TRBD1 (5 bases). Deletions cut 3 bases from V and 0 bases from J, with 17 bases between. Germline CDR1 MNHNS, CDR2 SASEGT. This CDR3 contains 17 residues. The CDR3 DNA reads TGTGCCAGCAGTGATTCTACAGGATCAACGTACCAAGAGACCCAGTACTTC. This encodes CASSDSTGSTYQETQYF.

This clonotype was detected only a few times. The DNA for the CDR3 is TGTGCCAGCAGCCGGGAGCTAGCGGCCTGGAGCTCCTACGAGCAGTACTTC. Protein: CASSRELAAWSSYEQYF. V usage is TRBV3-1 and J usage is TRBJ2-7; 7 nucleotides line up with TRBD2. The trim removed 4 bases at V and 0 bases at J, leaving 12 bases unmatched. CDR1 and CDR2 from the germline V gene are LGHDT and YNNKEL (reference sequence). This CDR3 is built from 17 residues.

V and J are TRBV6-2 or TRBV6-3 and TRBJ1-1; no reliable D call. Germline V gives CDR1 MNHEY, CDR2 SVGEGT. The V end lost 6 bases, the J end lost 1 base, and 15 bases lay between the germline ends. The CDR3 is 15 amino acids. Here the CDR3 reads CASSYLSGKNTEAFF. CDR3 bases: TGTGCCAGCAGCTATTTAAGCGGGAAGAACACTGAAGCTTTCTTT.

This chain connects TRBV5-1 to TRBJ1-2; TRBD1 might be the D (6 bases). V gave up 6 bases and J gave up 3 bases, with 15 bases separating them. The length of the CDR3 is 14 residues. CDR1 is SGHRS and CDR2 is YFSETQ in the germline V gene. The CDR3 DNA is TGCGCCAGCAACCTTGGGGGGCCGGACTATGGCTACACCTTC. Protein: CASNLGGPDYGYTF. The variable domain in full, with the rest retrieved from reference TRBV5-1 and TRBJ1-2, is KAGVTQTPRYLIKTRGQQVTLSCSPISGHRSVSWYQQTPGQGLQFLFEYFSETQRNKGNFPGRFSGRQFSNSRSEMNVSTLELGDSALYLCASNLGGPDYGYTFGSGTRLTVV.

The chain carries TRBV3-2 and TRBJ2-6; the D call TRBD2 from the table was never checked on the DNA. TRBV3-2 is annotated as a pseudogene. The CDR3 runs 20 residues. This chain's CDR3 is CASSQGTTSGYVSGANVLTF. In DNA, the CDR3 is TGTGCCAGCAGCCAAGGCACCACTAGCGGTTACGTCTCTGGGGCCAACGTCCTGACTTTC.

The chain recombines TRBV6-9 with TRBJ1-5; TRBD1 matches at 7 bases. Germline V lookup: CDR1 MNHGY, CDR2 SVAAGI. This CDR3 comprises 16 residues. Germline trimming cut 3 bases from V and 5 bases from J; bases unmatched to any gene: 10. This CDR3 reads CASSYPRQGSHQPQHF. CDR3 DNA sequence: TGTGCCAGCAGTTACCCGAGACAGGGATCGCATCAGCCCCAGCATTTT.

V and J are TRBV7-2 and TRBJ1-6; no clear D gene. V lost 4 bases to trimming and J lost 6 bases, with 10 bases between them. CDR3 length: 14 residues. CDR1 SGHTA and CDR2 FQGNSA come from the germline V gene. CDR3 region: CASSSGLINSPLHF. The CDR3, as DNA: TGTGCCAGCAGCTCTGGACTGATTAATTCACCCCTCCACTTT. The full variable domain, in which reference TRBV7-2 and TRBJ1-6 provide the parts outside the CDR3, is GAGVSQSPSNKVTEKGKDVELRCDPISGHTALYWYRQSLGQGLEFLIYFQGNSAPDKSGLPSDRFSAERTGGSVSTLTIQRTQQEDSAVYLCASSSGLINSPLHFGNGTRLTVT.

This clonotype was recorded a few times. The chain has TRBV29-1 and TRBJ2-7; 10 nucleotides align to TRBD1. This CDR3 has 18 residues. Germline V gives CDR1 SQVTM, CDR2 ANQGSEA. Unmatched junction bases numbered 15, after V lost 3 bases and J lost 1 base. CDR3 DNA: TGCAGCGTTGAGTTTACGGGACAGGGGATAGGGGTGTCCTACGAGCAGTACTTC. This gives the protein CSVEFTGQGIGVSYEQYF.

Many counts were recorded for this clonotype. The chain couples TRBV7-8 to TRBJ1-1; D gene uncertain. This CDR3 is built from 13 residues. The germline V and J ends were trimmed by 2 bases and 1 base, with 5 bases remaining between them. From germline, CDR1 is SGHVS and CDR2 FQNEAQ. The CDR3 sequence: CASSLRKNTEAFF. The CDR3 nucleotides read TGTGCCAGCAGCTTACGGAAGAACACTGAAGCTTTCTTT. The whole variable domain, filled in from reference TRBV7-8 and TRBJ1-1, reads GAGVSQSPRYKVAKRGQDVALRCDPISGHVSLFWYQQALGQGPEFLTYFQNEAQLDKSGLPSDRFFAERPEGSVSTLKIQRTQQEDSAVYLCASSLRKNTEAFFGQGTRLTVV.

This clonotype has ten or more counts. CDR3 DNA: TGTGCCTGGAGTGTACTTTTAGGCGTATCTGAAGCTTTCTTT. Amino acid sequence: CAWSVLLGVSEAFF. This rearrangement joins TRBV30 to TRBJ1-1, with no clear D. Germline CDR1 reads GTSNPN; CDR2 reads SVGIG (reference sequence). The CDR3 is 14 residues long. V lost 0 bases and J 6 bases, leaving 14 bases between the germline ends.

The chain uses TRBV20-1 and TRBJ2-7; 8 bases match TRBD1. Trimming removed 1 base from V and 4 bases from J; junction bases left unmatched: 6. Per germline, CDR1 DFQATT and CDR2 SNEGSKA (reference sequence). The CDR3 length is 14 residues. CDR3 region: CSARATGGWYEQYF. The CDR3 DNA follows: TGCAGTGCTAGAGCCACAGGGGGTTGGTACGAGCAGTACTTC.

This clonotype appeared many times. This chain joins TRBV12-3 or TRBV12-4 and TRBJ2-7; weak D call: TRBD2 (6 bases). Trimming cost V 7 bases and J 0 bases, with 16 bases left between them. The CDR3 runs to 15 residues. The CDR3 region is CASKLRHGGSYEQYF. CDR3 nucleotides: TGTGCCAGCAAACTCCGCCACGGGGGCTCCTACGAGCAGTACTTC.

The chain links TRBV29-1 to TRBJ2-7; 7 nucleotides line up with TRBD1. The CDR3 is 14 amino acids. Germline CDR1 SQVTM, CDR2 ANQGSEA. Trimming took 3 bases from V and 2 from J; bases not matched to a gene: 7. The CDR3 sequence is CSVELTGTTYEQYF. CDR3 nucleotide sequence: TGCAGCGTTGAGCTGACAGGGACCACCTACGAGCAGTACTTC.